Listed below are T cell receptor beta chains from one sample, sequenced in a study of CD8 T cells in Susac syndrome. A single record per CDR3 protein comes from TCRdb applying MiXCR to the immunoSEQ multiplex PCR reads. In the table there are about 430,000 distinct CDR3 sequences, more than 80% of which are singletons. Sequencing was carried out using CD8+ T cells from PBMCs. These receptors all come from a human donor with multiple sclerosis. The CDR3 runs from the conserved cysteine through the conserved F or W. D genes are given only for firm matches. Expanded clones get a size class; other rows say once, few or many, or leave the size out.

clone_size,j_call,v_call,d_call,cdr3_aa,cdr3_nt
few,TRBJ2-7,TRBV29-1,TRBD1,CSVEFGDRGVYEQYF,TGCAGCGTTGAATTTGGTGACAGGGGAGTTTACGAGCAGTACTTC
-,TRBJ2-1,TRBV27,TRBD2,CASSSGGLYNEQFF,TGTGCCAGCAGTAGCGGGGGGTTGTACAATGAGCAGTTCTTC
-,TRBJ2-2,TRBV6-5,TRBD1,CASSYTTGDLDTGELFF,TGTGCCAGCAGTTACACGACAGGGGATCTTGACACCGGGGAGCTGTTTTTT
-,TRBJ2-1,TRBV10-3,-,CAIRTEDPYNEQFF,TGTGCCATCAGGACGGAAGACCCCTACAATGAGCAGTTCTTC
few,TRBJ2-5,TRBV30,-,CAWSLLGKTQYF,TGTGCCTGGAGTCTGTTAGGGAAGACCCAGTACTTC
-,TRBJ2-2,TRBV5-4,-,CATASWVRTNTGELFF,TGTGCCACCGCGTCGTGGGTAAGAACGAACACCGGGGAGCTGTTTTTT
once,TRBJ1-2,TRBV20-1,-,CSAPYYGYTF,TGCAGTGCGCCCTACTATGGCTACACCTTC
-,TRBJ2-3,TRBV13,TRBD2,CASSLSQRGLGFLSDTQYF,TGTGCCAGCAGCTTATCGCAGCGGGGACTAGGTTTTCTCTCAGATACGCAGTATTTT
-,TRBJ2-7,TRBV27,-,CASGHSIYYEQYF,TGTGCCAGCGGACACTCAATCTACTACGAGCAGTACTTC
-,TRBJ2-5,TRBV15,-,CATSRDLTDSLQETQYF,TGTGCCACCAGCAGAGATCTAACGGACAGTCTCCAAGAGACCCAGTACTTC
-,TRBJ2-3,TRBV12-3/TRBV12-4,-,CASSLEVSTDTQYF,TGTGCCAGCAGTTTGGAGGTTAGCACAGATACGCAGTATTTT
-,TRBJ1-1,TRBV2,-,CASMRDTEAFF,TGTGCCAGCATGCGGGACACTGAAGCTTTCTTT
few,TRBJ2-5,TRBV7-9,-,CASSLEDSQYQETQYF,TGTGCCAGCAGCTTAGAGGACAGCCAGTACCAAGAGACCCAGTACTTC
-,TRBJ2-7,TRBV7-9,TRBD2,CASSTPSGNSYEQYF,TGTGCCAGCAGCACACCTAGCGGGAACTCCTACGAGCAGTACTTC
-,TRBJ1-1,TRBV6-5,-,CASSSGTSNTEAFF,TGTGCCAGCAGTTCCGGGACGTCGAACACTGAAGCTTTCTTT
-,TRBJ2-4,TRBV10-3,-,CAISDPAAGHLNIQYF,TGTGCCATCAGTGATCCTGCGGCGGGACACCTAAACATTCAGTACTTC
-,TRBJ1-3,TRBV6-1,-,CASSETASENTIYF,TGTGCCAGCAGTGAGACAGCATCTGAAAACACCATATATTTT
-,TRBJ1-1,TRBV29-1,TRBD1,CSVNPIDRGVGIEAFF,TGCAGCGTTAACCCGATCGACAGGGGGGTAGGGATTGAAGCTTTCTTT
-,TRBJ2-2,TRBV4-1,-,CASSYEGVNTGELFF,TGCGCCAGCAGCTATGAAGGAGTGAACACCGGGGAGCTGTTTTTT
once,TRBJ2-2,TRBV9,TRBD2,CASSPRPRGEGTGELFF,TGTGCCAGCAGCCCGAGACCCCGGGGGGAAGGGACCGGGGAGCTGTTTTTT
-,TRBJ1-1,TRBV20-1,-,CSAPFFNEAFF,TGCAGTGCTCCCTTCTTCAATGAAGCTTTCTTT
-,TRBJ2-2,TRBV7-8,-,CASSLGPDGELFF,TGTGCCAGCAGCTTAGGACCGGACGGGGAGCTGTTTTTT
-,TRBJ2-7,TRBV14,-,CASSQGGDSFGQYF,TGTGCCAGCAGCCAAGGCGGGGACTCCTTTGGGCAGTACTTC
-,TRBJ2-3,TRBV5-1,-,CASSLFWTGAPRADTQYF,TGCGCCAGCAGCTTGTTCTGGACGGGGGCCCCTCGGGCAGATACGCAGTATTTT
-,TRBJ2-1,TRBV7-7,-,CASSLHPGRRDNEQFF,TGTGCCAGCAGCTTGCATCCGGGACGAAGGGACAATGAGCAGTTCTTC
-,TRBJ1-5,TRBV27,-,CASSLSGQGDGQPQHF,TGTGCCAGCAGTTTAAGTGGGCAGGGCGACGGTCAGCCCCAGCATTTT
-,TRBJ1-1,TRBV12-5,-,CASGLAAGLEAFF,TGTGCTAGTGGTTTGGCGGCGGGATTGGAAGCTTTCTTT
-,TRBJ2-1,TRBV7-8,TRBD2,CASSWGGLADEQFF,TGTGCCAGCAGCTGGGGGGGTCTAGCGGATGAGCAGTTCTTC
-,TRBJ1-1,TRBV7-9,TRBD1,CASSFPDRGRAEAFF,TGTGCCAGCAGTTTCCCCGACAGGGGACGAGCTGAAGCTTTCTTT
-,TRBJ1-1,TRBV11-2,-,CASSLDQGGEAFF,TGTGCCAGCAGCTTAGATCAAGGAGGTGAAGCTTTCTTT
-,TRBJ2-1,TRBV5-5,-,CASRRTVNEQFF,TGTGCCAGCAGAAGGACAGTCAATGAGCAGTTCTTC
-,TRBJ2-7,TRBV27,-,CASGSGGSLIAYEQYF,TGTGCCAGCGGGTCAGGGGGGAGCCTAATAGCCTACGAGCAGTACTTC
-,TRBJ2-6,TRBV12-3/TRBV12-4,-,CASNERAQGANVLTF,TGTGCCAGCAATGAGCGGGCTCAGGGGGCCAACGTCCTGACTTTC
-,TRBJ1-1,TRBV20-1,-,CSAPLLGTEAFF,TGCAGTGCTCCTTTACTCGGGACTGAAGCTTTCTTT
-,TRBJ2-1,TRBV5-1,-,CASSLGGLEYNEQFF,TGCGCCAGCAGCTTGGGGGGCTTAGAGTACAATGAGCAGTTCTTC
-,TRBJ2-7,TRBV10-3,-,CAISPAPTYEQYF,TGTGCCATCAGTCCAGCCCCAACCTACGAGCAGTACTTC
-,TRBJ1-2,TRBV6-5,TRBD1,CASSWQGADGYTF,TGTGCCAGCAGTTGGCAGGGGGCAGATGGCTACACCTTC
-,TRBJ1-1,TRBV2,-,CASMEAFFGGGTEAFF,TGTGCCAGCATGGAAGCGTTTTTTGGGGGTGGGACTGAAGCTTTCTTT
-,TRBJ2-7,TRBV28,TRBD2,CASNALGGLRTSGRFYEQYF,TGTGCCAGCAATGCACTCGGGGGGCTAAGGACTAGCGGGAGGTTCTACGAGCAGTACTTC
few,TRBJ2-1,TRBV15,-,CATSRSGESRAYNEQFF,TGTGCCACCAGCAGATCTGGAGAATCGAGGGCCTACAATGAGCAGTTCTTC
-,TRBJ2-2,TRBV6-2/TRBV6-3,TRBD1,CASRVGPGTGVDTGELFF,TGTGCCAGCCGAGTCGGTCCCGGGACAGGGGTGGACACCGGGGAGCTGTTTTTT
-,TRBJ2-1,TRBV5-1,-,CASSLWVSSYNEQFF,TGCGCCAGCAGCTTGTGGGTGAGCTCCTACAATGAGCAGTTCTTC
-,TRBJ2-1,TRBV7-8,-,CASSLGTEYNEQFF,TGTGCCAGCAGCTTAGGGACAGAATACAATGAGCAGTTCTTC
once,TRBJ2-7,TRBV27,TRBD1,CASSLVTGNEQYF,TGTGCCAGCAGTTTGGTGACAGGGAACGAGCAGTACTTC
-,TRBJ2-7,TRBV19,-,CASSMQGSYEQYF,TGTGCCAGTAGTATGCAGGGCTCCTACGAGCAGTACTTC
-,TRBJ2-1,TRBV18,-,CASSPPSGLGYNEQFF,TGTGCCAGCTCACCACCTTCCGGACTGGGATACAATGAGCAGTTCTTC
few,TRBJ2-7,TRBV7-6,-,CASSLGTHEQYF,TGTGCCAGCAGCCTTGGGACCCACGAGCAGTACTTC
-,TRBJ1-1,TRBV11-2,-,CASSLEGQTMNTEAFF,TGTGCCAGCAGCTTAGAAGGACAGACCATGAACACTGAAGCTTTCTTT
-,TRBJ1-1,TRBV7-9,-,CASSLAAGVEAFF,TGTGCCAGCAGCTTAGCGGCTGGAGTTGAAGCTTTCTTT
once,TRBJ2-3,TRBV27,TRBD2,CATGTLAGGPDTQYF,TGTGCCACCGGAACTTTAGCGGGAGGGCCAGATACGCAGTATTTT
-,TRBJ2-7,TRBV4-1,TRBD2,CASSQGGDGTSYEQYF,TGCGCCAGCAGCCAGGGGGGGGACGGGACTTCCTACGAGCAGTACTTC
-,TRBJ1-2,TRBV20-1,-,CSARGLEGAYGYTF,TGCAGTGCCAGGGGTCTAGAAGGGGCATATGGCTACACCTTC
-,TRBJ2-2,TRBV29-1,-,CSVAGAMENTGELFF,TGCAGCGTTGCGGGGGCCATGGAGAACACCGGGGAGCTGTTTTTT
-,TRBJ1-5,TRBV28,TRBD1,CASSLSAGGQPQHF,TGTGCCAGCAGTTTATCGGCAGGGGGGCAGCCCCAGCATTTT